This T cell receptor (beta chain) was identified in a study of blood T cell repertoires in COVID-19. Across the whole study: Some COVID-19 samples were acute and others convalescent; all came from the United States, Italy and Spain.

The CDR3 extends over 16 amino acids. Trimming cost V 5 bases and J 2 bases, with 18 bases left between them. From germline, CDR1 is MDHEN and CDR2 SYDVKM. Authors' analysis steps: Reference gene primer amplification yielded estimated nucleated cell counts. The data were produced by immunoSEQ multiplex PCR, yet TCRdb's version contains in-frame clones alone and is incomplete. The D gene and trimming were derived from the DNA, and the V and J assignments and clone size from that table. The sample yields about 99,000 clones, roughly nine tenths seen once. This clone has just a few counts. Sequenced input: peripheral blood. The chain joins TRBV28 to TRBJ2-5; D might be TRBD1 (7 bases). This clonotype originated in a human donor in a cohort sampled during active COVID-19. The chain's CDR3 is CASSPAGQGGQETQYF. The CDR3 DNA sequence: TGTGCCAGCAGTCCGGCAGGGCAGGGGGGACAAGAGACCCAGTACTTC. The entire variable domain, with the rest obtained from reference TRBV28 and TRBJ2-5, is as follows: DVKVTQSSRYLVKRTGEKVFLECVQDMDHENMFWYRQDPGLGLRLIYFSYDVKMKEKGDIPEGYSVSREKKERFSLILESASTNQTSMYLCASSPAGQGGQETQYFGPGTRLLVL.